This section outlines one T cell receptor beta chain sequence together with its context. Its cognate antigen is unknown. CDR1 and CDR2 (germline): MGHRA, YSYEKL. This CDR3 is built from 14 residues. The ends were cut back, 0 bases at V and 6 bases at J, with 9 bases in the middle. This specimen belongs to a study of T cell responses to AZD1222 COVID-19 vaccine. Findings and limits, study-wide: Breadth and depth of Spike-specific TCRs rose after two AZD1222 doses. CD4 TCRs linked to vaccination spanned spike, dominating at 160-218 and 743-854. In a largely white British group with more females than males, clonal diversity was possibly underestimated.

Pooled samples include second doses given at about 4 or 12 weeks. Assay used: immunoSEQ multiplex PCR; TCRdb lists only in-frame clones, some missing. Found here are approximately 84,000 clones, about four fifths of them singletons; the top ten hold 1.3%. This TCR came from an adult who received the AZD1222 COVID-19 vaccine. Source: peripheral blood, taken 28 days after the second AZD1222 dose. This chain links TRBV4-1 with TRBJ1-5; D ambiguous. The chain's CDR3 is CASSQDSGGQPQHF. The DNA for the CDR3 is TGCGCCAGCAGCCAAGATTCGGGAGGTCAGCCCCAGCATTTT.